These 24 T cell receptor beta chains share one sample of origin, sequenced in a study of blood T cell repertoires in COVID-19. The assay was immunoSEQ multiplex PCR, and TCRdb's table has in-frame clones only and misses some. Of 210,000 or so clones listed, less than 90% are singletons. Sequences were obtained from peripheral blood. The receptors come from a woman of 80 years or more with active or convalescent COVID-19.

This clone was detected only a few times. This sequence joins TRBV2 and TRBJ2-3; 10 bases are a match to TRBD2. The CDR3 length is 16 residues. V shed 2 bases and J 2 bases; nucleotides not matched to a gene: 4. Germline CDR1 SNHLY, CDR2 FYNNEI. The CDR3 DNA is TGTGCCAGCAGTGAACTTAGCGGGAGGCACACAGATACGCAGTATTTT. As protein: CASSELSGRHTDTQYF.

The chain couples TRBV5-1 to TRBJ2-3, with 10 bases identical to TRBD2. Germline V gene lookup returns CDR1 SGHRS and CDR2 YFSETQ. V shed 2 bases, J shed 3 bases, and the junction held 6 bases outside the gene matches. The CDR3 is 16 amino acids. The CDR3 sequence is CASSFSGGAFTDTQYF. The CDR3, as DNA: TGCGCCAGCAGCTTCAGCGGGGGGGCTTTTACAGATACGCAGTATTTT. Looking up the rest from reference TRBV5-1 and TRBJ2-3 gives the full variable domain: KAGVTQTPRYLIKTRGQQVTLSCSPISGHRSVSWYQQTPGQGLQFLFEYFSETQRNKGNFPGRFSGRQFSNSRSEMNVSTLELGDSALYLCASSFSGGAFTDTQYFGPGTRLTVL.

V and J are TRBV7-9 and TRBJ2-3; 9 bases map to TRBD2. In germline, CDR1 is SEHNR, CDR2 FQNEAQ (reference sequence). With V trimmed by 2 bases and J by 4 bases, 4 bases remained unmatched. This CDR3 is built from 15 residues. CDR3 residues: CASSLTGLASDTQYF. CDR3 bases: TGTGCCAGCAGCTTAACCGGACTAGCGTCAGATACGCAGTATTTT.

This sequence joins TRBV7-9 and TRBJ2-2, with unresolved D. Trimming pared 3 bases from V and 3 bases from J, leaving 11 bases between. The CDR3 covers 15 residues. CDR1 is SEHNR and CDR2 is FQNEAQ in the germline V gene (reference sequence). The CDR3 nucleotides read TGTGCCAGCAGCTTGAGTCTCGTGGACACCGGGGAGCTGTTTTTT. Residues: CASSLSLVDTGELFF. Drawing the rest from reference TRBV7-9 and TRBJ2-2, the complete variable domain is DTGVSQNPRHKITKRGQNVTFRCDPISEHNRLYWYRQTLGQGPEFLTYFQNEAQLEKSRLLSDRFSAERPKGSFSTLEIQRTEQGDSAMYLCASSLSLVDTGELFFGEGSRLTVL.

CDR3 coding DNA: TGTGCCAGCAGCAAAGTTTGGGACAGGGTTAACTATGGCTACACCTTC. Translation gives CASSKVWDRVNYGYTF. This rearrangement joins TRBV21-1 to TRBJ1-2; the D call TRBD1 from the table was never checked on the DNA. TRBV21-1 is noted as a pseudogene. The CDR3 contains 16 residues.

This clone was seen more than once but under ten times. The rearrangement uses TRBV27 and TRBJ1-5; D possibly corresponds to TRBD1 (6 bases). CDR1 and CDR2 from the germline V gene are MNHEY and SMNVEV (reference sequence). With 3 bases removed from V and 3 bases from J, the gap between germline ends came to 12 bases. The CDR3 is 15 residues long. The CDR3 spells CASSFQGIDNQPQHF. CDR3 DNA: TGTGCCAGCAGTTTCCAGGGGATCGACAATCAGCCCCAGCATTTT.

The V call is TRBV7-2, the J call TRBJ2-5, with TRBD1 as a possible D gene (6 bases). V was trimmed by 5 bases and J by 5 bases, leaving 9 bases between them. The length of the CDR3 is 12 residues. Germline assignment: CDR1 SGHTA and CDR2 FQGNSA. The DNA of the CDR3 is TGTGCCAGCAGCCTGCAGGGGGAGACCCAGTACTTC. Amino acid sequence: CASSLQGETQYF. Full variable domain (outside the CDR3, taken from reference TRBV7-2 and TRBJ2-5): GAGVSQSPSNKVTEKGKDVELRCDPISGHTALYWYRQSLGQGLEFLIYFQGNSAPDKSGLPSDRFSAERTGGSVSTLTIQRTQQEDSAVYLCASSLQGETQYFGPGTRLLVL.

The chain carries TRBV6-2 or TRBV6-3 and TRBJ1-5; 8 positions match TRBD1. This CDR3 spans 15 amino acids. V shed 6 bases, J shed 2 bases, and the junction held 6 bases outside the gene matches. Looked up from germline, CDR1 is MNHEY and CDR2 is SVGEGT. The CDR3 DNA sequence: TGTGCCAGCAGCCCACAGGGGGACGGCAATCAGCCCCAGCATTTT. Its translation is CASSPQGDGNQPQHF.

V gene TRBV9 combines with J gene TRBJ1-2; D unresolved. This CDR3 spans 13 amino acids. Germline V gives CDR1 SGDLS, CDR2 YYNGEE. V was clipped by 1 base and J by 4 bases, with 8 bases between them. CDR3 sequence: CASSVRVGYGYTF. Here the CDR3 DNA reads TGTGCCAGCAGCGTACGGGTTGGCTATGGCTACACCTTC. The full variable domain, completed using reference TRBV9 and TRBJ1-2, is DSGVTQTPKHLITATGQRVTLRCSPRSGDLSVYWYQQSLDQGLQFLIQYYNGEERAKGNILERFSAQQFPDLHSELNLSSLELGDSALYFCASSVRVGYGYTFGSGTRLTVV.

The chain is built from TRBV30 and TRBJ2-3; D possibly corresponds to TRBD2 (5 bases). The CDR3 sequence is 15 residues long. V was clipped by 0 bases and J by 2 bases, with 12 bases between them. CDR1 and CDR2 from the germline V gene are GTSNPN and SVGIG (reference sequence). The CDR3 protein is CAWSVSSGTTDTQYF. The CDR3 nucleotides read TGTGCCTGGAGTGTCTCGAGCGGAACCACAGATACGCAGTATTTT.

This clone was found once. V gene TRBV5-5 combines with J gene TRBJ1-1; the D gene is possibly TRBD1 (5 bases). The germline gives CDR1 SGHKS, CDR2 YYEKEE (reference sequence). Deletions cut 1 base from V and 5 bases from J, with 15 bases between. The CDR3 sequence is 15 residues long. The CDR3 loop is CASSLTGDWVTEAFF. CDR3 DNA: TGTGCCAGCAGCTTGACCGGGGACTGGGTAACTGAAGCTTTCTTT.

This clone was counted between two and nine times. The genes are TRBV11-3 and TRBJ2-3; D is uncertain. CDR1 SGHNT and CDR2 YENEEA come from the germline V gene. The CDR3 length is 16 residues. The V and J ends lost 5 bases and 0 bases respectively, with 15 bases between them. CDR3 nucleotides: TGTGCCAGCAGCCCGAGTGGCGGATCTAGCACAGATACGCAGTATTTT. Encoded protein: CASSPSGGSSTDTQYF. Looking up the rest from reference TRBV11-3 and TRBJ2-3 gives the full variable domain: EAGVVQSPRYKIIEKKQPVAFWCNPISGHNTLYWYLQNLGQGPELLIRYENEEAVDDSQLPKDRFSAERLKGVDSTLKIQPAELGDSAVYLCASSPSGGSSTDTQYFGPGTRLTVL.

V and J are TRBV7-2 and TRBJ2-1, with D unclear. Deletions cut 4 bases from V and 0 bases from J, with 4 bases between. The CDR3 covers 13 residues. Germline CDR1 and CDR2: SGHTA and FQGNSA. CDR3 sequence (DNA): TGTGCCAGCAGCTCTCCCTCCTACAATGAGCAGTTCTTC. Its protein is CASSSPSYNEQFF.

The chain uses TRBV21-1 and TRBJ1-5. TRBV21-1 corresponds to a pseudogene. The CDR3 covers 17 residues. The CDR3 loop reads CASSNKYFGRKGQPQHF. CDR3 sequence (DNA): TGTGCCAGCAGCAATAAGTACTTTGGGAGGAAGGGTCAGCCCCAGCATTTT.

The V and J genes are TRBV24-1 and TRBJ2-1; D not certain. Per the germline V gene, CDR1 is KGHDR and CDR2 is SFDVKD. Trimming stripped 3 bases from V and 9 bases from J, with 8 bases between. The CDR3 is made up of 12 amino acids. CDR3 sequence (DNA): TGTGCCACCAGTGATAGACCAGGTGAGCAGTTCTTC. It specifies CATSDRPGEQFF.

CDR3 protein: CASSPPAGGSVGEQFF. DNA for the CDR3: TGTGCCAGCTCACCACCCGCGGGAGGGTCTGTAGGTGAGCAGTTCTTC. V is TRBV18 and J is TRBJ2-1; 9 bases align to TRBD2. V lost 0 bases and J lost 9; bases outside the gene matches: 9. Germline loops: CDR1 KGHSH, CDR2 LQKENI. This CDR3 has 16 residues.

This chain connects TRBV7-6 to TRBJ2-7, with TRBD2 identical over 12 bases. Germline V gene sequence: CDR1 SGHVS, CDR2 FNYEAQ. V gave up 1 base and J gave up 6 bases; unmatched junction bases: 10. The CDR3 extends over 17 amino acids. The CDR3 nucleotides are TGTGCCAGCAGCTTAGGTGGACTAGCGGGGCCCTCGGGCGAGCAGTACTTC. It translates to CASSLGGLAGPSGEQYF.

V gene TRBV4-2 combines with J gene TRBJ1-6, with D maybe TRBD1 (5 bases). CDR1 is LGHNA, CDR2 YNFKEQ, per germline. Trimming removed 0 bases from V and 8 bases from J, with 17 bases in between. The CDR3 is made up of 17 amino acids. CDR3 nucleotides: TGTGCCAGCAGCCAAGATCGGGGAGGGGCTCTTTATTCACCCCTCCACTTT. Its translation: CASSQDRGGALYSPLHF.

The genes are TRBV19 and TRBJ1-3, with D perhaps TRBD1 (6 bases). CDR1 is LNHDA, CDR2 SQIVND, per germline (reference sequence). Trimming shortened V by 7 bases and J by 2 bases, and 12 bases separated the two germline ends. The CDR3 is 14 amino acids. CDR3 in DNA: TGTGCCAGTAATTTGGCAGGGGCTGGAAACACCATATATTTT. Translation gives CASNLAGAGNTIYF. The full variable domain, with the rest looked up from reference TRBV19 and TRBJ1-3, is DGGITQSPKYLFRKEGQNVTLSCEQNLNHDAMYWYRQDPGQGLRLIYYSQIVNDFQKGDIAEGYSVSREKKESFPLTVTSAQKNPTAFYLCASNLAGAGNTIYFGEGSWLTVV.

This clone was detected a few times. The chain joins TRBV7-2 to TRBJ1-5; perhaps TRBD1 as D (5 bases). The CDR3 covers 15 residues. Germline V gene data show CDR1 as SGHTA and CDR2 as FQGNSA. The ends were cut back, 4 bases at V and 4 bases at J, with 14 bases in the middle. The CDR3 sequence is CASSSLGGGNQPQHF. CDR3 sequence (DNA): TGTGCCAGCAGCTCCCTTGGGGGGGGGAATCAGCCCCAGCATTTT.

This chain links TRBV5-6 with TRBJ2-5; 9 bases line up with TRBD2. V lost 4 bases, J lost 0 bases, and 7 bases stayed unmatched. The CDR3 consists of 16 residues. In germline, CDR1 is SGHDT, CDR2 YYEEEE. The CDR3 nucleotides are TGTGCCAGCAGCCGGACTAGCGAGACTCACCAAGAGACCCAGTACTTC. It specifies CASSRTSETHQETQYF.

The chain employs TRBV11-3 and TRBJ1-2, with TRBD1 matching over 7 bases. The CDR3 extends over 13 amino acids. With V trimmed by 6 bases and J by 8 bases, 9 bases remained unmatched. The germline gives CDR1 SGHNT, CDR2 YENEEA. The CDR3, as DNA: TGTGCCAGCAGTTTCAACAGGGGAGAAGGCTACACCTTC. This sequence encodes CASSFNRGEGYTF.

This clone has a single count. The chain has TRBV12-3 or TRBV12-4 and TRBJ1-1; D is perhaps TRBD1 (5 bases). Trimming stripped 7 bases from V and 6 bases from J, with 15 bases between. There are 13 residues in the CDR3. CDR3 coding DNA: TGTGCCAGCAAATATCGGCGGGGCGCTGAAGCTTTCTTT. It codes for CASKYRRGAEAFF.

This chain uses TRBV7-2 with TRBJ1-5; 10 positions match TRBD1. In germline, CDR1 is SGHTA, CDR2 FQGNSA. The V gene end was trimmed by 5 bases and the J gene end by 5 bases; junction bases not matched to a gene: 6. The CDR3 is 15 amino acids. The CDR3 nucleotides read TGTGCCAGCAGCACGAGACAGGGGGCTCATCAGCCCCAGCATTTT. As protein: CASSTRQGAHQPQHF.